This T cell receptor (beta chain) comes out of a study of shared clonotypes between healthy human individuals. Germline loops: CDR1 SQVTM, CDR2 ANQGSEA. After removal of 6 bases from V and 7 bases from J, the junction contained 9 bases not matched to a gene. The CDR3 totals 12 residues. Produced via immunoSEQ multiplex PCR; TCRdb's table is partial and in-frame only. The data show roughly 2 million clones, under 97% seen once. Study findings and constraints: Rarefaction curves obtained for sorted subsets showed sequencing incomplete despite large depth. With a few donors compared, 4.5% to 6.5% of naive CD4 clonotypes were shared. Against clonotypes common to all four donors, non-shared ones had lower generation probabilities.

Comment on this clone: Its antigen is unknown.

Those who donated, Caucasian adults without exception, all lived in Nashville, Tennessee. The chain combines TRBV29-1 with TRBJ2-7, with 7 positions matching TRBD1. The sequence derives from a man between 18 and 35 years old in good health. Input material: naive CD4+ T cells sorted from blood. The subset: CD45RA+ positively selected. The chain's CDR3 is CSVMTGSLEQYF. Here the CDR3 DNA reads TGCAGCGTAATGACAGGGTCCTTGGAGCAGTACTTC.